The next 18 T cell receptor beta chains were all read from a single sample in a study of blood T cells in healthy people across ages. A second roughly 7 to 11 cycle PCR used barcoded and J-beta primers. One entry per CDR3 protein, called by TCRdb with MiXCR from the 5' RACE reads. Among 500,000 to 700,000 distinct CDR3 sequences, 25% to 30% were seen once, and the ten largest hold around 16%. Sequencing was performed on blood. The receptors were sampled from an elderly woman in good health.

Only a few counts were recorded for this clonotype. This may be a read error: a much more frequent sequence differs by one nucleotide. The rearrangement links TRBV7-3 to TRBJ2-5; D unclear. The J call may not be correct, given that the DNA end is closer to TRBJ2-1. The germline V gene encodes CDR1 SGHTA and CDR2 FQGTGA. The CDR3 covers 15 residues. The CDR3 protein is CASSLTNGRQETQFF. In nucleotides, the CDR3 is TGTGCCAGCAGCTTAACGAACGGCAGGCAAGAGACCCAGTTCTTC.

There are many counts of this clonotype. The chain joins TRBV10-3 to TRBJ2-7; 7 nucleotides align to TRBD2. This CDR3 is built from 15 residues. From germline, CDR1 is ENHRY and CDR2 SYGVKD. J gave up 1 base and V 3 bases, and 6 bases lay outside the gene matches. The CDR3 loop is CAISEGSGGSYEQYF. The CDR3 nucleotides are TGTGCCATCAGTGAAGGATCCGGGGGGTCCTACGAGCAGTACTTC.

This clonotype was observed at least ten times. V and J are TRBV10-3 and TRBJ1-1; D gene ambiguous. This CDR3 is built from 13 residues. Germline V gives CDR1 ENHRY, CDR2 SYGVKD. The V and J ends lost 5 bases and 3 bases respectively, with 10 bases between them. The DNA for the CDR3 is TGTGCCATCAGTTTGGCTGCTGACACTGAAGCTTTCTTT. Protein product: CAISLAADTEAFF.

This clonotype was counted ten times or more. V and J are TRBV7-2 and TRBJ1-2, with no clear D. The length of the CDR3 is 15 residues. CDR1 is SGHTA and CDR2 is FQGNSA in the germline V gene. Trimming left V 1 base short and J 4 bases short, with 13 bases between. Here the CDR3 reads CASSLGLEGVYGYTF. For the CDR3, the DNA is TGTGCCAGCAGCTTAGGTTTGGAGGGCGTCTATGGCTACACCTTC.

The chain recombines TRBV12-3 or TRBV12-4 with TRBJ1-5, with D possibly matching TRBD1 (5 bases). The CDR3 consists of 14 residues. Deletions cut 3 bases from V and 7 bases from J, with 13 bases between. CDR3 in DNA: TGTGCCAGCAGTTTTACCAGGGCCGGGCAGCCCCAGCATTTT. Translated, it gives CASSFTRAGQPQHF.

This clonotype was detected ten times or more. The J gene is TRBJ2-1, the V gene TRBV6-1; perhaps TRBD1 as D (5 bases). V was pared by 5 bases and J by 7 bases, with 12 bases between. The germline V gene encodes CDR1 MNHNS and CDR2 SASEGT. CDR3 length: 13 residues. CDR3 protein: CASSLQARNEQFF. CDR3 nucleotides: TGTGCCAGCAGTCTACAGGCTCGGAATGAGCAGTTCTTC.

This clonotype was counted many times. This chain joins TRBV6-2 or TRBV6-3 and TRBJ2-3; 7 bases fit TRBD2. Germline CDR1 is MNHEY and CDR2 is SVGEGT. The CDR3 runs 14 residues. V was pared by 7 bases and J by 3 bases, with 7 bases of the junction left unmatched. CDR3 DNA: TGTGCCAGCACCGAAGCGGGGACTACAGATACGCAGTATTTT. This codes for CASTEAGTTDTQYF.

In regard to this clonotype: This clone may be a read error of a much larger clone one base away. The V call is TRBV27, the J call TRBJ2-3; 7 bases fit TRBD2. Germline V gives CDR1 MNHEY, CDR2 SMNVEV (reference sequence). This CDR3 comprises 18 residues. V trimming: 4 bases; J trimming: 2 bases; junction bases outside the gene matches: 15. The chain's CDR3 is CASSSAGATAGTTDTQYF. The DNA of the CDR3 is TGTGCCAGCAGTTCCGCCGGCGCGACAGCGGGGACCACAGATACGCAGTATTTT.

There are many counts of this clonotype. This sequence joins TRBV11-1 and TRBJ1-2, with D uncertain. This CDR3 contains 14 residues. V was cut by 5 bases and J by 2 bases, with 12 bases left in between. Germline V CDR1 and CDR2: SGHAT, FQDESV (reference sequence). CDR3 sequence reads: CASSPASGNYGYTF. CDR3 DNA: TGTGCCAGCAGCCCCGCGTCAGGCAACTATGGCTACACCTTC. The complete variable domain, with remaining parts taken from reference TRBV11-1 and TRBJ1-2, reads EAEVAQSPRYKITEKSQAVAFWCDPISGHATLYWYRQILGQGPELLVQFQDESVVDDSQLPKDRFSAERLKGVDSTLKIQPAELGDSAMYLCASSPASGNYGYTFGSGTRLTVV.

The chain recombines TRBV6-1 with TRBJ1-4, with TRBD1 identical over 7 bases. The CDR3 runs to 15 residues. In germline, CDR1 is MNHNS, CDR2 SASEGT. V lost 6 bases and J lost 3; bases outside the gene matches: 7. CDR3 residues: CASRGLTGPNEKLFF. The DNA for the CDR3 is TGTGCCAGCAGAGGGCTGACAGGGCCTAATGAAAAACTGTTTTTT.

This clonotype was detected many times. This chain connects TRBV7-3 to TRBJ1-5; D not resolved. Germline V gene sequence: CDR1 SGHTA, CDR2 FQGTGA. V dropped 1 base and J dropped 2 bases, with 6 bases sitting between them. The CDR3 length is 14 residues. The CDR3 coding sequence is TGTGCCAGCAGCTTAATTGGGGGCAATCAGCCCCAGCATTTT. It translates to CASSLIGGNQPQHF.

About this clonotype itself: A much more abundant neighbour one base away suggests this may be a read error. This rearrangement joins TRBV5-1 to TRBJ1-2; D is unresolved. Trimming took 0 bases from V and 8 from J, leaving 11 bases between them. Looked up from germline, CDR1 is SGHRS and CDR2 is YFSETQ. This CDR3 region has 13 residues. The CDR3 is CASSLVVESGYTF. The CDR3, as DNA: TGCGCCAGCAGCTTGGTAGTGGAGTCGGGCTACACCTTC.

The V call is TRBV20-1, the J call TRBJ1-2, with 7 bases matching TRBD1. Germline V gives CDR1 DFQATT, CDR2 SNEGSKA (reference sequence). This CDR3 contains 13 residues. V trimming: 6 bases; J trimming: 7 bases; junction bases outside the gene matches: 11. The CDR3, as DNA: TGCAGTGCGGATCCCGGGACAGCCTGTGGCTACACCTTC. Amino acid sequence: CSADPGTACGYTF.

The rearrangement joins TRBV5-1 to TRBJ1-2, with 8 bases fitting TRBD1. V shed 3 bases and J 6 bases; nucleotides not matched to a gene: 7. CDR1 and CDR2 (germline): SGHRS, YFSETQ. This CDR3 spans 14 amino acids. The chain's CDR3 is CASSSAQGADGYTF. The CDR3 region has the DNA TGCGCCAGCAGCTCGGCCCAGGGGGCAGATGGCTACACCTTC.

The chain has TRBV30 and TRBJ2-5; D remains ambiguous. CDR1 and CDR2 (germline): GTSNPN, SVGIG (reference sequence). The CDR3 totals 13 residues. V dropped 2 bases and J dropped 1 base, with 8 bases sitting between them. The CDR3 is CAWSRNTQETQYF. The CDR3 DNA sequence: TGTGCCTGGAGTCGTAACACCCAAGAGACCCAGTACTTC.

Points on this clonotype: This may come from a read error, since a much larger clone is one base off. This rearrangement joins TRBV21-1 to TRBJ1-6; TRBD1, the table's D call, was not compared with the DNA. TRBV21-1 is labeled a pseudogene. The CDR3 consists of 17 residues. In nucleotides, the CDR3 is TGTGCCGGCAGCCGCTTCCGGGACAACGGCTATAATTCACCCCTCCACTTT. This encodes CAGSRFRDNGYNSPLHF.

Regarding this clonotype: Possible read error: a much larger clone is one base away. The chain links TRBV30 to TRBJ2-1; no clear D gene. Deletions cut 5 bases from V and 5 bases from J, with 16 bases between. Germline CDR1 reads GTSNPN; CDR2 reads SVGIG (reference sequence). The CDR3 is made up of 14 amino acids. The CDR3 DNA reads TGTGCCTGGGAAAAGGACCTAACTGACAATGAGCAGTTCTTC. Encoded protein: CAWEKDLTDNEQFF.

This clonotype was counted at least ten times. CDR3 coding DNA: TGTGCCAGCAGCCCCCTAGCGGGGGGAGGAGAGACCCAGTACTTC. This encodes CASSPLAGGGETQYF. This rearrangement joins TRBV7-2 to TRBJ2-5, with 11 bases aligning to TRBD2. Per the germline V gene, CDR1 is SGHTA and CDR2 is FQGNSA. This CDR3 region has 15 residues. The V segment lost 5 bases and the J segment 4 bases; nucleotides outside the gene matches: 6.